These 21 T cell receptor beta chains were sequenced from one sample in a study of CD8+ T cells in alopecia areata. The sequencing template was cDNA reverse transcribed from extracted RNA. Sequencing was performed with immunoSEQ multiplex PCR; in TCRdb, only in-frame clones are kept and a portion is missing. The data hold about 97,000 clones, with about 40% observed a single time. The sample was CD4+ T cells sorted from blood. All receptors derive from a human donor with alopecia areata.

As concerns this clone: Other DNA sequences within the sample encode an identical CDR3. The chain has TRBV5-1 and TRBJ2-3, with no clear D. The CDR3 is 13 amino acids. Deletions cut 4 bases from V and 4 bases from J, with 10 bases between. Per germline, CDR1 SGHRS and CDR2 YFSETQ. CDR3 residues: CASSPQPPDTQYF. The DNA of the CDR3 is TGCGCCAGCAGCCCACAACCACCAGATACGCAGTATTTT.

The chain is built from TRBV6-6 and TRBJ2-3; D remains unclear. CDR3 length: 14 residues. Looked up from germline, CDR1 is MNHNY and CDR2 is SVGAGI (reference sequence). The germline V and J ends were trimmed by 6 bases and 2 bases, with 12 bases remaining between them. The CDR3 sequence: CASRLSLDTDTQYF. The CDR3 DNA follows: TGTGCCAGCAGGTTGTCTCTGGACACAGATACGCAGTATTTT.

This clone showed up just a few times. V gene TRBV30 combines with J gene TRBJ2-5; D possibly matches TRBD1 or TRBD2 (5 bases each). The ends were cut back, 6 bases at V and 5 bases at J, with 13 bases in the middle. This CDR3 comprises 12 residues. The germline V gene encodes CDR1 GTSNPN and CDR2 SVGIG (reference sequence). CDR3 loop: CACSGPLETQYF. CDR3 nucleotide sequence: TGTGCCTGTTCGGGACCCCTTGAGACCCAGTACTTC.

In its sample, this clone was seen a few times. The V and J genes are TRBV9 and TRBJ2-3, with D unresolved. The V gene's germline CDR1 is SGDLS and CDR2 YYNGEE. Trimming removed 4 bases from V and 4 bases from J, with 7 bases in between. The CDR3 is 12 amino acids. CDR3 amino acids: CASSPWADTQYF. The CDR3 nucleotides read TGTGCCAGCAGCCCTTGGGCAGATACGCAGTATTTT. Full variable domain (rest looked up from reference TRBV9 and TRBJ2-3): DSGVTQTPKHLITATGQRVTLRCSPRSGDLSVYWYQQSLDQGLQFLIQYYNGEERAKGNILERFSAQQFPDLHSELNLSSLELGDSALYFCASSPWADTQYFGPGTRLTVL.

This rearrangement joins TRBV4-1 to TRBJ2-7; 8 nucleotides align to TRBD1. The CDR3 totals 16 residues. Germline V gene sequence: CDR1 MGHRA, CDR2 YSYEKL. Trimming at V came to 1 base and at J to 2 bases, leaving 7 bases not matched to a gene. For the CDR3, the DNA is TGCGCCAGCAGCCAAGTCTTTACAGGGGGTACCTACGAGCAGTACTTC. The encoded protein is CASSQVFTGGTYEQYF.

Only a few counts were recorded for this clone. V is TRBV23-1 and J is TRBJ2-7, with 7 bases aligning to TRBD1. TRBV23-1 is filed as an ORF, its function uncertain. The J segment lost 4 bases and the V segment lost 0 bases, leaving 9 bases of the junction unmatched. The CDR3 loop spans 16 amino acids. The CDR3 DNA is TGCGCCAGCAGTCAATCGTGTACTGGGACAGAATACGAGCAGTACTTC. Encoded protein: CASSQSCTGTEYEQYF.

The J gene is TRBJ1-4, the V gene TRBV29-1; weak D call: TRBD1 (5 bases). The germline V gene encodes CDR1 SQVTM and CDR2 ANQGSEA. V lost 3 bases, J lost 3 bases, and 11 bases lay in between. The CDR3 loop spans 14 amino acids. The chain's CDR3 is CSVDSGTANEKLFF. CDR3 bases: TGCAGCGTTGACTCTGGGACGGCTAATGAAAAACTGTTTTTT.

This clone was counted between two and nine times. J is TRBJ2-2 and V is TRBV7-9; no firm D call. Germline CDR1 is SEHNR and CDR2 is FQNEAQ (reference sequence). CDR3 size: 13 residues. V was trimmed by 2 bases and J by 7 bases, leaving 8 bases between them. The CDR3 sequence is CASSLYVIGELFF. The CDR3 coding sequence is TGTGCCAGCAGCTTATACGTTATCGGGGAGCTGTTTTTT.

CDR3 loop: CACRKERDTQYF. The CDR3 DNA reads TGTGCCTGTCGAAAGGAAAGGGATACGCAGTATTTT. The chain couples TRBV30 to TRBJ2-3, with no clear D. The length of the CDR3 is 12 residues. CDR1 is GTSNPN and CDR2 is SVGIG in the germline V gene (reference sequence). The V gene lost 6 bases and the J gene lost 6 bases, with 13 bases spanning the gap. Supplemented by reference TRBV30 and TRBJ2-3, the full variable domain reads SQTIHQWPATLVQPVGSPLSLECTVEGTSNPNLYWYRQAAGRGLQLLFYSVGIGQISSEVPQNLSASRPQDRQFILSSKKLLLSDSGFYLCACRKERDTQYFGPGTRLTVL.

This clone was seen a few times. The chain combines TRBV7-9 with TRBJ2-5; D unclear. V lost 2 bases and J lost 9, with 16 bases in between. Per germline, CDR1 SEHNR and CDR2 FQNEAQ (reference sequence). The CDR3 runs to 14 residues. The CDR3 nucleotides are TGTGCCAGCAGCTTAATCATGTCGACTGGGGCCCAGTACTTC. Its protein is CASSLIMSTGAQYF.

The rearrangement links TRBV7-2 to TRBJ2-5; D not certain. Between the trimmed V and J ends, which lost 8 bases and 5 bases, there was a span of 18 bases. CDR1 is SGHTA and CDR2 is FQGNSA in the germline V gene. CDR3 length: 14 residues. The DNA for the CDR3 is TGTGCCAGCGGCTCCCCTATGACTCAGGAGACCCAGTACTTC. Translation gives CASGSPMTQETQYF.

This chain joins TRBV6-1 and TRBJ1-4; D is uncertain. Germline V gives CDR1 MNHNS, CDR2 SASEGT. V gave up 4 bases and J gave up 0 bases, with 9 bases separating them. The CDR3 runs 15 residues. This CDR3 reads CASSGAGATNEKLFF. As DNA, the CDR3 is TGTGCCAGCAGTGGTGCCGGGGCAACTAATGAAAAACTGTTTTTT.

The chain carries TRBV30 and TRBJ2-4, with D possibly being TRBD2 (5 bases). This CDR3 is 16 amino acids long. Per germline, CDR1 GTSNPN and CDR2 SVGIG (reference sequence). The germline V and J ends were trimmed by 2 bases and 0 bases, with 14 bases remaining between them. The CDR3 reads CAWSRTGSLAKNIQYF. As DNA, the CDR3 is TGTGCCTGGAGTCGGACGGGATCGTTAGCCAAAAACATTCAGTACTTC.

This chain links TRBV5-1 with TRBJ2-7; 7 bases match TRBD1. The CDR3 has 13 residues. Germline CDR1 and CDR2: SGHRS and YFSETQ. Germline trimming cut 4 bases from V and 5 bases from J; bases unmatched to any gene: 6. As DNA, the CDR3 is TGCGCCAGCAGCGTAGGACAGGTCGACGAGCAGTACTTC. This gives the protein CASSVGQVDEQYF.

V is TRBV5-6 and J is TRBJ2-5; TRBD1 or TRBD2 may be the D gene (6 bases each). Trimming shortened V by 4 bases and J by 5 bases, and 18 bases separated the two germline ends. CDR1 is SGHDT and CDR2 is YYEEEE in the germline V gene. This CDR3 is built from 15 residues. The CDR3 DNA is TGTGCCAGCAGCGGTCTTGGACGGGGGCGGGAGACCCAGTACTTC. Protein: CASSGLGRGRETQYF.

The rearrangement uses TRBV2 and TRBJ2-1; D is undetermined. V lost 6 bases to trimming and J lost 1 base, with 13 bases between them. CDR3 length equals 15 residues. Germline-derived CDR1 and CDR2 are SNHLY and FYNNEI. The CDR3 reads CASSASLGSYNEQFF. The CDR3 DNA sequence: TGTGCCAGCAGCGCATCCTTGGGGTCCTACAATGAGCAGTTCTTC.

This clone was observed a few times. The genes are TRBV28 and TRBJ1-5; no definite D call. V lost 5 bases, J lost 2 bases, and 16 bases lay in between. The germline V gene encodes CDR1 MDHEN and CDR2 SYDVKM. This CDR3 comprises 16 residues. The CDR3, as DNA: TGTGCCAGCAGTCTACCTTCGAGTACGGGCAATCAGCCCCAGCATTTT. Translation: CASSLPSSTGNQPQHF.

Only a few counts were recorded for this clone. V is TRBV7-2 and J is TRBJ1-1, with unresolved D. The CDR3 has 13 residues. CDR1 SGHTA and CDR2 FQGNSA come from the germline V gene. V was clipped by 8 bases and J by 1 base, with 11 bases between them. In DNA, the CDR3 is TGTGCCAGCTCGAGCCAGAGGAACACTGAAGCTTTCTTT. Its translation: CASSSQRNTEAFF.

V and J are TRBV5-1 and TRBJ1-6; perhaps TRBD1 as D (5 bases). V dropped 2 bases and J dropped 0 bases, with 9 bases sitting between them. The V gene's germline CDR1 is SGHRS and CDR2 YFSETQ. The CDR3 sequence is 16 residues long. CDR3 sequence: CASSFDRPSYNSPLHF. The DNA for the CDR3 is TGCGCCAGCAGCTTCGACAGACCCTCCTATAATTCACCCCTCCACTTT.

The rearrangement joins TRBV29-1 to TRBJ2-4, with D unresolved. The V gene lost 3 bases and the J gene lost 0 bases, with 6 bases spanning the gap. This CDR3 contains 13 residues. Germline CDR1 is SQVTM and CDR2 is ANQGSEA. CDR3 protein: CSVDSLAKNIQYF. The CDR3 DNA reads TGCAGCGTTGATAGTCTAGCCAAAAACATTCAGTACTTC.

With regard to this clone: This specimen includes other DNA sequences encoding the same CDR3. This chain uses TRBV29-1 with TRBJ2-1; 10 nucleotides align to TRBD1. Germline lookup yields CDR1 SQVTM and CDR2 ANQGSEA. The J segment lost 2 bases and the V segment lost 6 bases, leaving 1 base of the junction unmatched. The CDR3 loop spans 13 amino acids. CDR3 nucleotides: TGCAGCGTCGGACAGGGGGCCTACAATGAGCAGTTCTTC. This encodes CSVGQGAYNEQFF.